These 20 T cell receptor beta chains were all obtained from the same sample, sequenced in a study of T cells in Graves' hyperthyroidism and ophthalmopathy. The investigators amplified TCR beta CDR3 regions from RNA transcripts. First-round RT-PCR with HTBI primers amplified the TCR CDR3 region. TCRdb reanalysed the multiplex PCR reads using MiXCR and keeps one entry per CDR3 protein. The data hold a few hundred thousand distinct CDR3 sequences, with 15% to 20% observed a single time. Specimen: blood. The receptors originated from a man aged 45 to 65 with Graves' ophthalmopathy.

The chain links TRBV30 to TRBJ2-7, with 8 nucleotides matching TRBD2. The CDR3 has 12 amino acids. The V segment lost 2 bases and the J segment 6 bases; nucleotides outside the gene matches: 3. Germline V CDR1 and CDR2: GTSNPN, SVGIG (reference sequence). The CDR3 reads CAWSRSGSEQYF. DNA of the CDR3: TGTGCCTGGAGTAGAAGCGGGAGCGAGCAGTACTTC.

This clonotype was counted many times. The rearrangement links TRBV7-3 to TRBJ2-5; D remains ambiguous. Per germline, CDR1 SGHTA and CDR2 FQGTGA. There are 11 residues in the CDR3. V was clipped by 4 bases and J by 7 bases, with 7 bases between them. CDR3 amino acids: CASSSGSTQYF. CDR3 nucleotide sequence: TGTGCCAGCAGCTCGGGCTCGACCCAGTACTTC.

The chain has TRBV27 and TRBJ1-6, with TRBD1 matching 7 bases. The germline CDR1 and CDR2 sequences are MNHEY and SMNVEV (reference sequence). V lost 5 bases, J lost 4 bases, and 8 bases stayed unmatched. CDR3 length: 16 amino acids. DNA for the CDR3: TGTGCCAGCAGTCTTTCATCACAGGGGTATAATTCACCCCTCCACTTT. It is translated as CASSLSSQGYNSPLHF.

This chain joins TRBV30 and TRBJ1-2; 10 nucleotides agree with TRBD1. With 3 bases clipped from V and 3 bases from J, the junction kept 10 bases outside the gene matches. CDR1 is GTSNPN, CDR2 SVGIG, per germline (reference sequence). The CDR3 length is 16 residues. CDR3 amino acids: CAWSRQGAVWDYGYTF. In DNA, the CDR3 is TGTGCCTGGAGCAGACAGGGGGCAGTGTGGGACTATGGCTACACCTTC.

This clonotype was counted between two and nine times. This chain links TRBV12-3 or TRBV12-4 with TRBJ1-4; TRBD1 might be the D (6 bases). The CDR3 covers 18 residues. V lost 7 bases, J lost 8 bases, and 29 bases lay in between. This CDR3 reads CASTPMVGAGGLVEKLFF. Here the CDR3 DNA reads TGTGCCAGCACCCCAATGGTTGGCGCTGGGGGGCTGGTGGAAAAACTGTTTTTT.

The table lists this clonotype with a few counts. The chain links TRBV7-9 to TRBJ1-2, with 7 bases aligning to TRBD1. The V gene end was trimmed by 1 base and the J gene end by 2 bases; junction bases not matched to a gene: 1. The CDR3 spans 14 residues. From germline, CDR1 is SEHNR and CDR2 FQNEAQ (reference sequence). The CDR3 loop is CASSLETGNYGYTF. CDR3 nucleotide sequence: TGTGCCAGCAGCTTAGAGACAGGGAACTATGGCTACACCTTC.

The rearrangement links TRBV9 to TRBJ2-3, with TRBD1 matching over 7 bases. Germline V gene sequence: CDR1 SGDLS, CDR2 YYNGEE. The CDR3 covers 15 residues. V was clipped by 5 bases and J by 4 bases; unmatched bases: 10. The CDR3 here is CASSGTVGVADTQYF. The CDR3 coding sequence is TGTGCCAGCAGTGGGACAGTCGGAGTTGCAGATACGCAGTATTTT.

This clonotype appeared a few times. The chain links TRBV6-6 to TRBJ2-3, with D perhaps TRBD1 or TRBD2 (5 bases each). V shed 1 base and J shed 0 bases, with 32 bases lying between them. This CDR3 region has 23 residues. Germline CDR1 is MNHNY and CDR2 is SVGAGI (reference sequence). In DNA form, the CDR3 reads TGTGCCAGCAGTTACTGGGGGTTAGGCTCATCAGCGGCACGCACAACTAGCACAGATACGCAGTATTTT. Its translation is CASSYWGLGSSAARTTSTDTQYF.

V gene TRBV12-3 or TRBV12-4 combines with J gene TRBJ2-1; D possibly corresponds to TRBD2 (7 bases). V was cut by 4 bases and J by 0 bases, with 13 bases left in between. The CDR3 has 16 amino acids. The CDR3 region has the DNA TGTGCCAGCAGTTGGGGGGGCCCAGTCTCCTACAATGAGCAGTTCTTC. This codes for CASSWGGPVSYNEQFF.

This clonotype appeared many times. The V and J genes are TRBV3-1 and TRBJ2-7; no firm D call. This CDR3 comprises 13 residues. Germline assignment: CDR1 LGHDT and CDR2 YNNKEL (reference sequence). Trimming took 2 bases from V and 2 from J, leaving 7 bases between them. The DNA of the CDR3 is TGTGCCAGCAGCCAATACCTTGCCTACGAGCAGTACTTC. Its protein is CASSQYLAYEQYF.

This clonotype showed up many times. The chain couples TRBV27 to TRBJ2-1; 14 bases map to TRBD2. The germline CDR1 and CDR2 sequences are MNHEY and SMNVEV (reference sequence). This CDR3 region has 16 residues. J lost 7 bases, V lost 5 bases, and 7 bases had no gene match. CDR3 coding DNA: TGTGCCAGCAGTGCGGGACTAGCGGGAGTAAGGAATGAGCAGTTCTTC. Translation gives CASSAGLAGVRNEQFF.

The V and J genes are TRBV6-1 and TRBJ1-2; a possible D gene is TRBD1 (6 bases). Trimming removed 6 bases from V and 4 bases from J, with 15 bases in between. Germline CDR1 is MNHNS and CDR2 is SASEGT. The CDR3 is made up of 14 amino acids. CDR3 nucleotides: TGTGCCAGCAGGACGGACGGACAGCCCTATGGCTACACCTTC. Its translation: CASRTDGQPYGYTF.

This clonotype was seen ten or more times. The chain combines TRBV28 with TRBJ2-2; tentative D call: TRBD2 (6 bases). CDR1 and CDR2 (germline): MDHEN, SYDVKM. Trimming left V 6 bases short and J 1 base short, with 15 bases between. The CDR3 covers 16 residues. The CDR3 reads CASSAPGTQNTGELFF. The CDR3 bases are TGTGCCAGCAGCGCCCCCGGGACTCAGAACACCGGGGAGCTGTTTTTT. Full variable domain (outside the CDR3, taken from reference TRBV28 and TRBJ2-2): DVKVTQSSRYLVKRTGEKVFLECVQDMDHENMFWYRQDPGLGLRLIYFSYDVKMKEKGDIPEGYSVSREKKERFSLILESASTNQTSMYLCASSAPGTQNTGELFFGEGSRLTVL.

This rearrangement joins TRBV7-2 to TRBJ2-5; the D gene could be TRBD1 or TRBD2 (5 bases each). This CDR3 contains 16 residues. The V and J ends lost 4 bases and 4 bases respectively, with 19 bases between them. CDR1 is SGHTA, CDR2 FQGNSA, per germline. CDR3 DNA: TGTGCCAGCAGCTCGACCCCGGGGCCCCTAGGAGAGACCCAGTACTTC. This encodes CASSSTPGPLGETQYF.

A word on this clonotype: A read error may account for a junction end that differs from germline. This chain joins TRBV28 and TRBJ1-2; no clear D gene. From germline, CDR1 is MDHEN and CDR2 SYDVKM. The CDR3 extends over 12 amino acids. CDR3 sequence reads: CAGSSSPVGYTF. DNA of the CDR3: TGTGCCGGCAGTTCAAGCCCCGTTGGCTACACCTTC.

This clonotype was observed at least ten times. The gene calls are TRBV28 and TRBJ2-1, with 9 bases that match TRBD2. V was clipped by 4 bases and J by 7 bases; unmatched bases: 11. This CDR3 contains 16 residues. The germline V gene has CDR1 MDHEN and CDR2 SYDVKM. The CDR3 DNA is TGTGCCAGCAGTTCGCCCGGGACTAGCAAAAAGAATGAGCAGTTCTTC. Protein: CASSSPGTSKKNEQFF.

DNA of the CDR3: TGTGCCAGCAGCTTAGGGACAGCCTTTTCCTACGAGCAGTACTTC. The encoded protein is CASSLGTAFSYEQYF. The rearrangement joins TRBV7-9 to TRBJ2-7; the D gene is possibly TRBD1 (6 bases). CDR1 SEHNR and CDR2 FQNEAQ come from the germline V gene (reference sequence). CDR3 size: 15 residues. The ends were cut back, 1 base at V and 1 base at J, with 11 bases in the middle.

The rearrangement uses TRBV10-3 and TRBJ2-6, with 10 bases that match TRBD2. Germline CDR1 reads ENHRY; CDR2 reads SYGVKD. The CDR3 covers 20 residues. The V gene end was trimmed by 0 bases and the J gene end by 0 bases; junction bases not matched to a gene: 8. The CDR3 here is CAISESLGLAHSSGANVLTF. DNA of the CDR3: TGTGCCATCAGTGAGTCGTTGGGACTAGCGCACAGCTCTGGGGCCAACGTCCTGACTTTC.

This clonotype showed up many times. This chain uses TRBV5-1 with TRBJ2-3; TRBD2 is a possible D gene (5 bases). Germline lookup yields CDR1 SGHRS and CDR2 YFSETQ. V shed 3 bases and J shed 1 base, with 9 bases lying between them. This CDR3 comprises 14 residues. This CDR3 reads CASSSRSGTDTQYF. As DNA, the CDR3 is TGCGCCAGCAGCTCGCGTAGCGGCACAGATACGCAGTATTTT.

This clonotype was counted between two and nine times. The CDR3 nucleotides read TGTGCCAGCAGCTTGGCGACAGGAACTCAGCCCCAGCATTTT. It specifies CASSLATGTQPQHF. V and J are TRBV5-8 and TRBJ1-5, with TRBD1 as a possible D gene (6 bases). V was trimmed by 0 bases and J by 6 bases, leaving 10 bases between them. This CDR3 region has 14 residues. CDR1 is SGHTS and CDR2 is YDEGEE in the germline V gene.